This passage covers 10 T cell receptor beta chains from one sample sequenced in a study of response to subunit inactivated influenza vaccine. MiXCR, applied by TCRdb to the RT-PCR reads, yields one record per CDR3 protein. The sample contains hundreds of thousands of distinct CDR3 sequences, 12% to 15% of which appear only once. The sequencing used PBMCs from blood, collected less than 15 days before vaccination. Every receptor here comes from a man aged 45-60 years who received an inactivated influenza vaccine.

The chain links TRBV5-1 to TRBJ1-1, with TRBD1 matching 8 bases. There are 14 residues in the CDR3. J lost 7 bases, V lost 6 bases, and 11 bases had no gene match. CDR1 and CDR2 from the germline V gene are SGHRS and YFSETQ. CDR3 protein: CASNQQGGLDEAFF. CDR3 nucleotide sequence: TGCGCCAGCAACCAACAGGGGGGCTTAGATGAAGCTTTCTTT.

V usage is TRBV11-1 and J usage is TRBJ2-1; 13 nucleotides agree with TRBD2. The CDR3 totals 21 residues. The germline V gene has CDR1 SGHAT and CDR2 FQDESV (reference sequence). Trimming cost V 3 bases and J 1 base; bases outside gene matches: 15. Written as DNA, the CDR3 is TGTGCCAGCAGCTTTAGCAGCATCCTGGGACTAGCGGGGAGGTCCTACAATGAGCAGTTCTTC. Protein sequence: CASSFSSILGLAGRSYNEQFF.

This clonotype appeared many times. CDR3 residues: CASSETVYGYTF. CDR3 nucleotide sequence: TGTGCCAGCAGTGAGACAGTCTATGGCTACACCTTC. This chain links TRBV25-1 with TRBJ1-2; perhaps TRBD1 as D (5 bases). The CDR3 is 12 residues long. V lost 3 bases and J lost 4, with 6 bases in between. Germline CDR1 is MGHDK and CDR2 is SYGVNS.

This clonotype was found once. The V gene is TRBV5-1, the J gene TRBJ2-2; D is ambiguous. Looked up from germline, CDR1 is SGHRS and CDR2 is YFSETQ. V was pared by 4 bases and J by 6 bases, with 19 bases between. CDR3 length: 16 amino acids. CDR3 DNA sequence: TGCGCCAGCAGCCTCCGGATCACTACCCCCCCCGGGGAGCTGTTTTTT. Translation: CASSLRITTPPGELFF. The variable domain in full, with the rest retrieved from reference TRBV5-1 and TRBJ2-2, is KAGVTQTPRYLIKTRGQQVTLSCSPISGHRSVSWYQQTPGQGLQFLFEYFSETQRNKGNFPGRFSGRQFSNSRSEMNVSTLELGDSALYLCASSLRITTPPGELFFGEGSRLTVL.

Only a few counts were recorded for this clonotype. V is TRBV11-2 and J is TRBJ2-5, with a weak D call TRBD2 (5 bases). Germline V gene lookup returns CDR1 SGHAT and CDR2 FQNNGV. Trimming left V 5 bases short and J 2 bases short, with 12 bases between. The CDR3 has 14 residues. The DNA of the CDR3 is TGTGCCAGCAGCCCGTTTCGGGGACAAGAGACCCAGTACTTC. The encoded protein is CASSPFRGQETQYF.

The chain couples TRBV12-3 or TRBV12-4 to TRBJ1-3; a possible D gene is TRBD1 (5 bases). Trimming took off 1 base at V and 8 bases at J, with 6 bases between the two ends. The CDR3 is 12 residues long. CDR3 protein: CASSLGGHTIYF. The CDR3 coding sequence is TGTGCCAGCAGTTTAGGGGGACACACCATATATTTT.

CDR3 protein: CASSKRAGGPLAGYEQYF. The DNA for the CDR3 is TGTGCCAGCAGCAAACGGGCGGGAGGGCCTTTAGCCGGCTACGAGCAGTACTTC. The chain recombines TRBV21-1 with TRBJ2-7; the table's D call of TRBD2 was not tested on the DNA. TRBV21-1 is a listed pseudogene. This CDR3 has 18 amino acids.

CDR3 nucleotides: TGCGCCAGCAGCCGGACCAGCGGGAGCCATGAGCAGTTCTTC. This codes for CASSRTSGSHEQFF. The chain is built from TRBV4-3 and TRBJ2-1, with TRBD2 matching over 8 bases. The CDR3 is 14 residues long. The germline CDR1 and CDR2 sequences are LGHNA and YSLEER. The ends lost 4 bases at V and 8 bases at J; junction bases unmatched: 7.

This clonotype was counted between two and nine times. The chain has TRBV15 and TRBJ2-7; 11 bases match TRBD2. Germline CDR1 is LNHNV and CDR2 is YYDKDF (reference sequence). CDR3 length: 15 residues. J was trimmed by 5 bases and V by 3 bases; bases with no gene match: 6. Written as DNA, the CDR3 is TGTGCCACCAGCAGTGGACTAGCGGGCTGGGACGAGCAGTACTTC. As protein: CATSSGLAGWDEQYF.

This chain joins TRBV27 and TRBJ2-7; 10 bases are a match to TRBD2. The V gene's germline CDR1 is MNHEY and CDR2 SMNVEV (reference sequence). The CDR3 is made up of 14 amino acids. J lost 4 bases, V lost 8 bases, and 8 bases had no gene match. CDR3 sequence: CASPQREGRYEQYF. The CDR3 DNA is TGTGCCAGCCCCCAGCGGGAGGGCCGTTACGAGCAGTACTTC.